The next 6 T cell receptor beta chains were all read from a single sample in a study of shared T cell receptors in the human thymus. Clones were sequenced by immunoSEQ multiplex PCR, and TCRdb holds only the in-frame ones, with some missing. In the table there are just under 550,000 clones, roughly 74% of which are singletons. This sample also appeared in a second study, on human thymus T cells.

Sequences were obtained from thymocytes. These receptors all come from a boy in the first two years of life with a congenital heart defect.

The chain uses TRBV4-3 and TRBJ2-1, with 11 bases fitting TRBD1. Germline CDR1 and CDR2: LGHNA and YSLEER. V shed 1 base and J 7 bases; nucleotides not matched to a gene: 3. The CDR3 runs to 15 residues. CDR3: CASSQGGQGANEQFF. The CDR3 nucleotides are TGCGCCAGCAGCCAAGGTGGACAGGGGGCGAATGAGCAGTTCTTC.

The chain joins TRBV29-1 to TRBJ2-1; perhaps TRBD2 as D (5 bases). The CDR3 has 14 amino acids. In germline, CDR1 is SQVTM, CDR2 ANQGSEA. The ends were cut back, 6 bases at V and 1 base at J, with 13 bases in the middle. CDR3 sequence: CSVKPLASYNEQFF. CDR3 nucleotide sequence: TGCAGCGTCAAGCCGCTAGCTTCCTACAATGAGCAGTTCTTC.

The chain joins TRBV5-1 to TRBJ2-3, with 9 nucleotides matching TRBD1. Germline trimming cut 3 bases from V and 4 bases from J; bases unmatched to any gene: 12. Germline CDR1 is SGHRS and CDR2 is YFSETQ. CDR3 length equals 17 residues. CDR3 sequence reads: CASSSPTGGDGADTQYF. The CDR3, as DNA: TGCGCCAGCAGCTCCCCGACAGGGGGGGACGGGGCAGATACGCAGTATTTT.

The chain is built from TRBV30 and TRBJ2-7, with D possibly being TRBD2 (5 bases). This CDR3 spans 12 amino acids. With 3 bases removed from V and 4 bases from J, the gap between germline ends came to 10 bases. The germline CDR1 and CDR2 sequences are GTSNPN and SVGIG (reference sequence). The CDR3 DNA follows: TGTGCCTGGAGACTAGGAGGATACGAGCAGTACTTC. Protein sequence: CAWRLGGYEQYF. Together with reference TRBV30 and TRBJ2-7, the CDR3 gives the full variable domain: SQTIHQWPATLVQPVGSPLSLECTVEGTSNPNLYWYRQAAGRGLQLLFYSVGIGQISSEVPQNLSASRPQDRQFILSSKKLLLSDSGFYLCAWRLGGYEQYFGPGTRLTVT.

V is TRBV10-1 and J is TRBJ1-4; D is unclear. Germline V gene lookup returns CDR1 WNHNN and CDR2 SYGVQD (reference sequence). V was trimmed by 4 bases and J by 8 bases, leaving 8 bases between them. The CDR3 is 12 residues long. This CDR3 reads CASSAETEKLFF. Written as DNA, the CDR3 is TGCGCCAGCAGTGCGGAGACCGAAAAACTGTTTTTT.

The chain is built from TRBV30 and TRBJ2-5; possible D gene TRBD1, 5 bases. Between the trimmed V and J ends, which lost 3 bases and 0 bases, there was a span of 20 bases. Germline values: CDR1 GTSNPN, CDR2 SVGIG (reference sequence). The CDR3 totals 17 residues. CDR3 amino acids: CAWRGSGPTAYQETQYF. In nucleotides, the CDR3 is TGTGCCTGGAGAGGGTCAGGGCCCACAGCTTACCAAGAGACCCAGTACTTC.